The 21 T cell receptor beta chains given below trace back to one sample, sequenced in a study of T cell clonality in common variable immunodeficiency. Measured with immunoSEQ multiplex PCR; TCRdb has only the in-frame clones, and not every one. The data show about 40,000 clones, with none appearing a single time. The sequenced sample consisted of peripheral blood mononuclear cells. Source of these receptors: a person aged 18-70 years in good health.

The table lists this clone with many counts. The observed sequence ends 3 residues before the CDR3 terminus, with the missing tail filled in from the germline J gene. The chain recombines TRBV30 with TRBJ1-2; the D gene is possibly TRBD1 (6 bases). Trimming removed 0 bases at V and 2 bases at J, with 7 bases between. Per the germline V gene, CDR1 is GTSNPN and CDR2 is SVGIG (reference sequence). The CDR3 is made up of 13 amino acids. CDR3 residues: CAWSVGQNYGYTF. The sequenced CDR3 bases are TGTGCCTGGAGTGTAGGACAGAACTATGGC.

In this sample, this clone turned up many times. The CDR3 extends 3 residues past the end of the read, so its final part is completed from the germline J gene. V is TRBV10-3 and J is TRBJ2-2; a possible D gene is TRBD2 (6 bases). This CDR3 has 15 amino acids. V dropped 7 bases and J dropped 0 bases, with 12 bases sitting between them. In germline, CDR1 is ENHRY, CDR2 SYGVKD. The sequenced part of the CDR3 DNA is TGTGCCATCAAAAGCGGGCCCGCGAACACCGGGGAG. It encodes CAIKSGPANTGE. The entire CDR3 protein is CAIKSGPANTGELFF.

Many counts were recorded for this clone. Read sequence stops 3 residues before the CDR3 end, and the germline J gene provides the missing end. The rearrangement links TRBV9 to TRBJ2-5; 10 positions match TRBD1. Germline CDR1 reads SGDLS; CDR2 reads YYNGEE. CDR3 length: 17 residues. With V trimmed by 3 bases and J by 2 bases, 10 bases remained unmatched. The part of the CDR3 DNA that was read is TGTGCCAGCAGCGCCCGGACAGGGGGAGGACTACAAGAGACC. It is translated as CASSARTGGGLQET. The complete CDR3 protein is CASSARTGGGLQETQYF.

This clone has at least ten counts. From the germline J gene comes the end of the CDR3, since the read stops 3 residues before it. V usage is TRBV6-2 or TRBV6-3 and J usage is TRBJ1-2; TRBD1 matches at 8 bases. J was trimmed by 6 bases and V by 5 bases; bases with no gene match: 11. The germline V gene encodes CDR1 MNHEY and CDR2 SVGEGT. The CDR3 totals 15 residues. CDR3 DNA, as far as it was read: TGTGCCAGCAGTACCGTAGGACAGGGCCATGATGGC. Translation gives CASSTVGQGHDG. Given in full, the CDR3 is CASSTVGQGHDGYTF.

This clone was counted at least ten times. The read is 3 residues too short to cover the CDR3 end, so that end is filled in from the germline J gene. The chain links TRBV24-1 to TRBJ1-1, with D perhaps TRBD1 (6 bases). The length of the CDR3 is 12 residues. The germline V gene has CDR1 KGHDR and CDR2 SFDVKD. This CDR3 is CATSEATGQAFF. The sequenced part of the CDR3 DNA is TGTGCCACCAGTGAGGCGACAGGACAA.

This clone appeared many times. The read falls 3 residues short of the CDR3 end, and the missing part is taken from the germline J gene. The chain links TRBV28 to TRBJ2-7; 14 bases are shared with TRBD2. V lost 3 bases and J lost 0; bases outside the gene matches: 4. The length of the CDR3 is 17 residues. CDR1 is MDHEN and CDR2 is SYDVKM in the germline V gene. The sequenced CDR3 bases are TGTGCCAGCAGTTTCCCCGGGACTAGCGGGAGCTCCTACGAG. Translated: CASSFPGTSGSSYE. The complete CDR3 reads CASSFPGTSGSSYEQYF.

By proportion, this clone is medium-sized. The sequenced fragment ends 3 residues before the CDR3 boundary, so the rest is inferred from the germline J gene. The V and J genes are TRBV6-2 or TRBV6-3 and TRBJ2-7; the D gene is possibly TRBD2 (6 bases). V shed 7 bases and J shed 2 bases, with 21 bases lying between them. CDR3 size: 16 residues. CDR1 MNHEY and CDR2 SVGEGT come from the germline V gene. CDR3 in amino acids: CASTEQRAILPYEQYF. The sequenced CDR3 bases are TGTGCCAGCACCGAACAGCGGGCCATACTTCCCTACGAG.

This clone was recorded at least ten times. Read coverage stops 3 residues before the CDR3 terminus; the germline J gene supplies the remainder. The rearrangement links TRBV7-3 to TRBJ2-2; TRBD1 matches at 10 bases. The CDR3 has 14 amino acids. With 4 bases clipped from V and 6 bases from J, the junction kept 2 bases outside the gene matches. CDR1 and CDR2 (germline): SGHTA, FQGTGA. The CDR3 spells CASSSGTGAGELFF. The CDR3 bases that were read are TGTGCCAGCAGCTCCGGGACAGGGGCCGGGGAG.

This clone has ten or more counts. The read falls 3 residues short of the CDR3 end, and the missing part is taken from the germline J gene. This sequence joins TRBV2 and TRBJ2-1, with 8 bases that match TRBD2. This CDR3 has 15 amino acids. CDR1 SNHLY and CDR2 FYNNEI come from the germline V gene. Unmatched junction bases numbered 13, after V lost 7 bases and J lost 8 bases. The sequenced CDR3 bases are TGTGCCAGCACCTTGGAAGCGGGGGTCATCGATGAG. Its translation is CASTLEAGVIDE. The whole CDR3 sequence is CASTLEAGVIDEQFF.

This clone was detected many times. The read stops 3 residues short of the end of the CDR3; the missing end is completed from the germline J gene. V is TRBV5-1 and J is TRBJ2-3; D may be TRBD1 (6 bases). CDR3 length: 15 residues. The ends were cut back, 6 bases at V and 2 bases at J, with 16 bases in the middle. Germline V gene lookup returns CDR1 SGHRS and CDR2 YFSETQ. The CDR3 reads CASMTGGGLTDTQYF. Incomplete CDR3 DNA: TGCGCCAGCATGACTGGGGGCGGTCTCACAGATACG.

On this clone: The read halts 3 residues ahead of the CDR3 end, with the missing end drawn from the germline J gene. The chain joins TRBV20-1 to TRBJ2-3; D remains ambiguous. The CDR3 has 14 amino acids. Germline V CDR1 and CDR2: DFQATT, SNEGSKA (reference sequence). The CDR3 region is CSARDQSAQETQYF. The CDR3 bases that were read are TGCAGTGCTAGAGATCAAAGCGCCCAAGAGACG.

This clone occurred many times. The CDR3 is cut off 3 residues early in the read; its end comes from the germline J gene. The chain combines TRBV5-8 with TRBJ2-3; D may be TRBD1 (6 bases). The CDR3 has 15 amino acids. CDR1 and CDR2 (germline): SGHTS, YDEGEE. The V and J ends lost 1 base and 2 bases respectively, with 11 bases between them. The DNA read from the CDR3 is TGTGCCAGCAGCTTGTTGAGGACAGACACAGATACG. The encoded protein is CASSLLRTDTDT. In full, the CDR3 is CASSLLRTDTDTQYF. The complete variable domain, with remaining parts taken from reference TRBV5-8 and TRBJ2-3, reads EAGVTQSPTHLIKTRGQQATLRCSPISGHTSVYWYQQALGLGLQFLLWYDEGEERNRGNFPPRFSGRQFPNYSSELNVNALELEDSALYLCASSLLRTDTDTQYFGPGTRLTVL.

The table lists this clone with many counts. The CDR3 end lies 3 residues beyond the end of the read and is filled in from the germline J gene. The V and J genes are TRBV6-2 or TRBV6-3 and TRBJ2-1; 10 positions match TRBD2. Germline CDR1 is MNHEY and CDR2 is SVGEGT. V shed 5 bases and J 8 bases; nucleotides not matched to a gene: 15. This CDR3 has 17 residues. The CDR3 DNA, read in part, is TGTGCCAGCAGTCCCCCCCAGCGGGAGGGCCCGAGCGATGAG. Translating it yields CASSPPQREGPSDE. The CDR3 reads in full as CASSPPQREGPSDEQFF.

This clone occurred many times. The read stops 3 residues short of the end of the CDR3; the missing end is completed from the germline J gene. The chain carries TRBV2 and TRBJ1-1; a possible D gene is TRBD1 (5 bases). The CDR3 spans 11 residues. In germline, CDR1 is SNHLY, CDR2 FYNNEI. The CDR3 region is CASRQSIRAFF. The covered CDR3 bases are TGTGCCAGCCGACAGTCGATCAGA. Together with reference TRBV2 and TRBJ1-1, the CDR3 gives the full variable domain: EPEVTQTPSHQVTQMGQEVILRCVPISNHLYFYWYRQILGQKVEFLVSFYNNEISEKSEIFDDQFSVERPDGSNFTLKIRSTKLEDSAMYFCASRQSIRAFFGQGTRLTVV.

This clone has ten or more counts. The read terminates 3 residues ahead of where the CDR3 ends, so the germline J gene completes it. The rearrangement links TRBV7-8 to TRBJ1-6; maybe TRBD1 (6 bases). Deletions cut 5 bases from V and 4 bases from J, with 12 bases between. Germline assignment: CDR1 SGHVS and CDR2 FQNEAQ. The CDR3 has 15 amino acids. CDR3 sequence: CASSPETGYNSPLHF. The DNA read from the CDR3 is TGTGCCAGCAGCCCTGAGACAGGTTATAATTCACCC.

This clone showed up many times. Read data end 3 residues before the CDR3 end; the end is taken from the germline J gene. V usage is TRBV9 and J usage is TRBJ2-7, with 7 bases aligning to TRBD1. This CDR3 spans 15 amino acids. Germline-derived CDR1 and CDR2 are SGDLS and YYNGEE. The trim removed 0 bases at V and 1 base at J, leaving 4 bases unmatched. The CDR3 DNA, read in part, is TGTGCCAGCAGCGTAGTAGGGACAGAGTCCTACGAG. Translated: CASSVVGTESYE. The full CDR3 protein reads CASSVVGTESYEQYF.

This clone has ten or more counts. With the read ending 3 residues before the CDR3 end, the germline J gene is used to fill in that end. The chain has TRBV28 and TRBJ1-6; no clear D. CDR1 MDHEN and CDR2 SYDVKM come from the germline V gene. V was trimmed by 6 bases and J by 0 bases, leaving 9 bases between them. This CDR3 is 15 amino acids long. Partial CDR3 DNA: TGTGCCAGCAGCTCCGACATCTCCTATAATTCACCC. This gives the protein CASSSDISYNSP. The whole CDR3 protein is CASSSDISYNSPLHF.

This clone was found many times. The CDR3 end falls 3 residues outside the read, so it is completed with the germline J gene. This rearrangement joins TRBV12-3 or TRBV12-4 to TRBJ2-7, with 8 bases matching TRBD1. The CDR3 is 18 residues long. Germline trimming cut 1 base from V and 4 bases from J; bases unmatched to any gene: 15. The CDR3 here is CASSLGPSTAGGIYEQYF. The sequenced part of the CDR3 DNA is TGTGCCAGCAGTTTAGGTCCCTCGACGGCAGGGGGCATTTACGAG.

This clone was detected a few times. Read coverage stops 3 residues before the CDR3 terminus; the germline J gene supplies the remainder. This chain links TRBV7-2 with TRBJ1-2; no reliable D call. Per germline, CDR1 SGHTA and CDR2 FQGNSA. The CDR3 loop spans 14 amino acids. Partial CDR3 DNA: TGTGCCAGCAGCTTAGCTAGCGGGGAAAACATC. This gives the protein CASSLASGENI. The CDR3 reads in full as CASSLASGENIYTF.

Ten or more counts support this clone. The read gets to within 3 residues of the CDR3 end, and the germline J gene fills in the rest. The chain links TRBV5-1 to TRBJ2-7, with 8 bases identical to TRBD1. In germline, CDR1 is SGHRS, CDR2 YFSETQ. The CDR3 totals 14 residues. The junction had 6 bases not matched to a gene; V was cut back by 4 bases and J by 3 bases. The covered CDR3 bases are TGCGCCAGCAGCCTCCGGACAGGGAGCTACGAG. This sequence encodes CASSLRTGSYE. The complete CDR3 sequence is CASSLRTGSYEQYF. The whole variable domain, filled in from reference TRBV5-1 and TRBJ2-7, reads KAGVTQTPRYLIKTRGQQVTLSCSPISGHRSVSWYQQTPGQGLQFLFEYFSETQRNKGNFPGRFSGRQFSNSRSEMNVSTLELGDSALYLCASSLRTGSYEQYFGPGTRLTVT.

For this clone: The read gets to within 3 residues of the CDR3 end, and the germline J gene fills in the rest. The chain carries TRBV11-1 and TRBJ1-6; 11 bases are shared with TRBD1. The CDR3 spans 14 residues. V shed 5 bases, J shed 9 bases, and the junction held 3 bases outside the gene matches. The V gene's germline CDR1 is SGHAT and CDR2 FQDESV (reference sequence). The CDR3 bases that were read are TGTGCCAGCAGCCGGACAGGGGGCGCTTCACCC. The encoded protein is CASSRTGGASP. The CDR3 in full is CASSRTGGASPLHF.